One and the same sample provided the 19 T cell receptor beta chains below, sequenced in a study of CD8 T cells in ankylosing spondylitis. Each CDR3 protein gets one entry after TCRdb re-called the 5' RACE reads with MiXCR. The table includes roughly 280,000 distinct CDR3 sequences, around 18% detected once. The sequencing sample was made of blood, either unsorted or a sorted T cell fraction (not recorded which). Every receptor here comes from a male donor with ankylosing spondylitis or in good health (not recorded which).

This clonotype was seen a few times. The rearrangement joins TRBV7-8 to TRBJ2-3, with 7 bases lining up with TRBD1. Per germline, CDR1 SGHVS and CDR2 FQNEAQ. V was clipped by 1 base and J by 5 bases; unmatched bases: 6. The length of the CDR3 is 15 residues. The CDR3 loop reads CASSLEPHRGDTQYF. CDR3 sequence (DNA): TGTGCCAGCAGCTTAGAACCCCACAGGGGAGATACGCAGTATTTT.

The V and J genes are TRBV29-1 and TRBJ2-4; 9 bases line up with TRBD1. Germline V gene sequence: CDR1 SQVTM, CDR2 ANQGSEA. The CDR3 totals 17 residues. V shed 4 bases, J shed 0 bases, and the junction held 10 bases outside the gene matches. The CDR3, as DNA: TGCAGCGTTGTGACAGGGGGAGCTGGGGTAGCCAAAAACATTCAGTACTTC. Its translation is CSVVTGGAGVAKNIQYF.

There are a few counts of this clonotype. This sequence joins TRBV20-1 and TRBJ2-2; 8 bases fit TRBD1. The CDR3 covers 15 residues. The J segment lost 5 bases and the V segment lost 2 bases, leaving 7 bases of the junction unmatched. Per the germline V gene, CDR1 is DFQATT and CDR2 is SNEGSKA (reference sequence). The CDR3 bases are TGCAGTGCTAGACATCGCAGGGGGCGAACCGGGGAGCTGTTTTTT. Translation: CSARHRRGRTGELFF.

The chain employs TRBV24-1 and TRBJ2-3; 7 bases fit TRBD2. CDR1 and CDR2 from the germline V gene are KGHDR and SFDVKD. V lost 4 bases and J lost 6; bases outside the gene matches: 6. This CDR3 has 14 residues. The CDR3 nucleotides are TGTGCCACCAGTGACCGGGACTACCAGGATACGCAGTATTTT. It translates to CATSDRDYQDTQYF.

This clonotype was picked up a small number of times. The chain employs TRBV20-1 and TRBJ2-1, with D possibly TRBD2 on 5 matching bases. CDR3 length: 15 amino acids. Germline CDR1 reads DFQATT; CDR2 reads SNEGSKA (reference sequence). Trimming took off 5 bases at V and 0 bases at J, with 14 bases between the two ends. CDR3 sequence: CSAASFFGSYNEQFF. The CDR3 DNA reads TGCAGTGCTGCTAGCTTTTTCGGCTCCTACAATGAGCAGTTCTTC.

This clonotype came up a few times. The chain combines TRBV7-8 with TRBJ2-5; D is undetermined. CDR3 size: 16 residues. The V gene's germline CDR1 is SGHVS and CDR2 FQNEAQ. The V end was cut by 1 base, the J end by 3 bases, with 15 bases between. CDR3 sequence reads: CASSLVADPWEETQYF. In DNA form, the CDR3 reads TGTGCCAGCAGCTTAGTGGCAGACCCTTGGGAAGAGACCCAGTACTTC.

This clonotype was detected only a few times. CDR3 protein: CSVEDLSSGSVIYEQYV. CDR3 nucleotide sequence: TGCAGCGTTGAAGATCTTTCCAGCGGGAGCGTTATCTACGAGCAGTACGTC. V and J are TRBV29-1 and TRBJ2-7; 8 bases align to TRBD2. Losses at the gene ends were 0 bases for V and 3 bases for J; bases not matched to a gene: 13. CDR3 length equals 17 residues. Per the germline V gene, CDR1 is SQVTM and CDR2 is ANQGSEA.

The rearrangement uses TRBV12-3 or TRBV12-4 and TRBJ1-3; 8 positions agree with TRBD1. V lost 5 bases to trimming and J lost 0 bases; unmatched junction nucleotides: 15. The CDR3 contains 19 residues. The CDR3 is CASSQRRTGLKFSGNTIYF. The DNA of the CDR3 is TGTGCCAGCAGTCAGAGACGGACAGGGCTGAAGTTCTCTGGAAACACCATATATTTT.

This clonotype was detected many times. This chain uses TRBV5-6 with TRBJ1-2, with D unclear. The V end was cut by 6 bases, the J end by 4 bases, with 13 bases between. CDR1 and CDR2 from the germline V gene are SGHDT and YYEEEE. CDR3 length equals 13 residues. The CDR3 nucleotides are TGTGCCAGCACCTCGGGCAGCTCCTATGGCTACACCTTC. Amino acid sequence: CASTSGSSYGYTF.

This clonotype was counted only a few times. The rearrangement links TRBV20-1 to TRBJ1-1; tentative D call: TRBD1 (6 bases). Germline V CDR1 and CDR2: DFQATT, SNEGSKA (reference sequence). The ends were cut back, 0 bases at V and 1 base at J, with 15 bases in the middle. The CDR3 covers 16 residues. The chain's CDR3 is CSARDLNRAANTEAFF. The DNA of the CDR3 is TGCAGTGCTAGAGATCTGAACAGGGCGGCGAACACTGAAGCTTTCTTT.

This clonotype was recorded once. The chain links TRBV28 to TRBJ2-3; no clear D. V lost 7 bases, J lost 6 bases, and 17 bases lay in between. This CDR3 spans 14 amino acids. Germline CDR1 reads MDHEN; CDR2 reads SYDVKM. CDR3 in amino acids: CASMGTGGLDTQYF. The DNA of the CDR3 is TGTGCCAGCATGGGCACGGGTGGGTTGGATACGCAGTATTTT.

This sequence joins TRBV7-2 and TRBJ1-1, with 7 positions matching TRBD1. Trimming took 4 bases from V and 6 from J; bases not matched to a gene: 8. Germline-derived CDR1 and CDR2 are SGHTA and FQGNSA. The CDR3 totals 14 residues. CDR3 sequence (DNA): TGTGCCAGCAGCTGGAGCAGGGGGGATTCTGAAGCTTTCTTT. It translates to CASSWSRGDSEAFF.

This clonotype appeared a few times. The chain recombines TRBV20-1 with TRBJ1-2; 8 bases agree with TRBD1. The length of the CDR3 is 12 residues. Germline values: CDR1 DFQATT, CDR2 SNEGSKA (reference sequence). V dropped 7 bases and J dropped 8; count of bases not matched to a gene: 9. Here the CDR3 reads CSVPTGDSGYTF. The CDR3 DNA reads TGCAGTGTCCCGACAGGGGATAGCGGCTACACCTTC.

The genes are TRBV7-2 and TRBJ2-7; 7 nucleotides align to TRBD1. Germline CDR1 SGHTA, CDR2 FQGNSA. The CDR3 sequence is 14 residues long. Trimming removed 6 bases from V and 3 bases from J; junction bases left unmatched: 8. In nucleotides, the CDR3 is TGTGCCAGCAGTTTCGACAGGGCGAACTACGAGCAGTACGTC. It specifies CASSFDRANYEQYV.

This clonotype has ten or more counts. V usage is TRBV20-1 and J usage is TRBJ2-1; 11 bases line up with TRBD2. Germline trimming cut 5 bases from V and 6 bases from J; bases unmatched to any gene: 9. CDR1 and CDR2 (germline): DFQATT, SNEGSKA (reference sequence). CDR3 length equals 15 residues. CDR3 DNA sequence: TGCAGTGCTTCCCTACCGGGGACTAGCGGCAATGAGCAGTTCTTC. Translating it yields CSASLPGTSGNEQFF.

V is TRBV19 and J is TRBJ1-1, with D tentatively TRBD1 (6 bases). The length of the CDR3 is 12 residues. From germline, CDR1 is LNHDA and CDR2 SQIVND (reference sequence). With 2 bases removed from V and 5 bases from J, the gap between germline ends came to 6 bases. CDR3 DNA: TGTGCCAGTAGTATACAGGGGACTGAAGCTTTCTTT. Its translation is CASSIQGTEAFF.

The chain recombines TRBV29-1 with TRBJ2-1; 12 bases are shared with TRBD2. Germline CDR1 and CDR2: SQVTM and ANQGSEA. The CDR3 runs to 15 residues. V dropped 3 bases and J dropped 9; count of bases not matched to a gene: 9. The chain's CDR3 is CSVDGGLAGFSEQFF. Written as DNA, the CDR3 is TGCAGCGTTGATGGTGGACTAGCGGGATTTAGTGAGCAGTTCTTC.

The chain carries TRBV20-1 and TRBJ1-5, with D possibly matching TRBD1 (6 bases). CDR3 length: 15 amino acids. The germline gives CDR1 DFQATT, CDR2 SNEGSKA (reference sequence). Deletions cut 0 bases from V and 8 bases from J, with 17 bases between. The CDR3 protein is CSARDNRALLKPQHF. In nucleotides, the CDR3 is TGCAGTGCTAGAGATAACAGGGCTCTGTTGAAGCCCCAGCATTTT.

The genes are TRBV5-6 and TRBJ2-7, with D perhaps TRBD1 or TRBD2 (5 bases each). Germline assignment: CDR1 SGHDT and CDR2 YYEEEE. Trimming removed 4 bases at V and 4 bases at J, with 21 bases between. CDR3 length: 16 residues. CDR3 coding DNA: TGTGCCAGCAGCCCATCCGGGACCCGGGTCGGGTACGAGCAGTACGTC. Amino acids: CASSPSGTRVGYEQYV.